These 3 T cell receptor beta chains were all obtained from the same sample, sequenced in a study of cytomegalovirus exposure and HLA in healthy donors. A multiplex PCR was run with 60 Vbeta primers and 13 Jbeta primers. TCRdb's copy holds only in-frame clones and misses some; the assay was immunoSEQ multiplex PCR. The table includes roughly 150,000 clones, approximately 79% detected once. Sequencing used PBMCs. The receptors shown here come from a male donor in good health and CMV-seronegative.

This chain connects TRBV5-1 to TRBJ2-7; maybe TRBD1 (6 bases). CDR3 size: 10 residues. Germline V gives CDR1 SGHRS, CDR2 YFSETQ. CDR3 sequence: CASSPTTGKV. The CDR3 DNA follows: TGCGCCAGCAGCCCTACTACAGGGAAGGTC.

Details on this clone: The junction shows a germline mismatch at one end, possibly a read error. V and J are TRBV7-9 and TRBJ2-7; 10 positions agree with TRBD2. The CDR3 covers 14 residues. CDR1 SEHNR and CDR2 FQNEAQ come from the germline V gene (reference sequence). DNA for the CDR3: TGTTCCAGCAGCGCCCTAGCGGGAGTTTACGAGCAGTACTTC. As protein: CSSSALAGVYEQYF.

Only one count was recorded for this clone. The V call is TRBV15, the J call TRBJ2-3; 9 nucleotides align to TRBD2. V was clipped by 1 base and J by 2 bases; unmatched bases: 1. The CDR3 sequence is 15 residues long. Germline V gene sequence: CDR1 LNHNV, CDR2 YYDKDF (reference sequence). This CDR3 is CATSRGLAVTDTQYF. The CDR3, as DNA: TGTGCCACCAGCAGAGGACTAGCGGTCACAGATACGCAGTATTTT.